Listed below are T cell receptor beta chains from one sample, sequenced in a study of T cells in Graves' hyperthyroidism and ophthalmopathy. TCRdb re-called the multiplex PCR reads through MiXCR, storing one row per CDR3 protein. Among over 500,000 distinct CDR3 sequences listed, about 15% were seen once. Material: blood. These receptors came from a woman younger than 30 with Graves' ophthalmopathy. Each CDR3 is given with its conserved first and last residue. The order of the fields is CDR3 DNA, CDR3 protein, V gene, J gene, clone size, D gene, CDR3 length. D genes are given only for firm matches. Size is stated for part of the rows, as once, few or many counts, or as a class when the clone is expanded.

cdr3_nt: TGTGCCAGCTCACCAAATCAAGGGTACTACGAGCAGTACTTC
cdr3_aa: CASSPNQGYYEQYF
v_call: TRBV18
j_call: TRBJ2-7
clone_size: .
d_call: .
cdr3_length: 14

cdr3_nt: TGTGCCAGCGGTCTGGGGGTTGAGCAGTTCTTC
cdr3_aa: CASGLGVEQFF
v_call: TRBV27
j_call: TRBJ2-1
clone_size: .
d_call: .
cdr3_length: 11

cdr3_nt: TGTGCCAGCAACGACGGGACAGGGCGTGGCTACACCTTC
cdr3_aa: CASNDGTGRGYTF
v_call: TRBV7-3
j_call: TRBJ1-2
clone_size: many
d_call: TRBD1
cdr3_length: 13

cdr3_nt: TGCAGTGCTAGAGAAGCCGCCCAAGAGACCCAGTACTTC
cdr3_aa: CSAREAAQETQYF
v_call: TRBV20-1
j_call: TRBJ2-5
clone_size: many
d_call: .
cdr3_length: 13

cdr3_nt: TGTGCCAGCAGTTTATATGGGCCGCTGGGCAAAAACATTCAGTACTTC
cdr3_aa: CASSLYGPLGKNIQYF
v_call: TRBV28
j_call: TRBJ2-4
clone_size: many
d_call: .
cdr3_length: 16

cdr3_nt: TGTGCCTGGACCCTGCCCGGGACAGTTTTAACCTATGGCTACACCTTC
cdr3_aa: CAWTLPGTVLTYGYTF
v_call: TRBV30
j_call: TRBJ1-2
clone_size: .
d_call: TRBD1
cdr3_length: 16

cdr3_nt: TGCGCCAGCAGCCGAGAGGGGGGGGCCTACCAAGAGACCCAGTACTTC
cdr3_aa: CASSREGGAYQETQYF
v_call: TRBV4-1
j_call: TRBJ2-5
clone_size: .
d_call: .
cdr3_length: 16

cdr3_nt: TGTGCCAGCAGCTTGGCCATCAGTACCTACAATGAGCAGTTCTTC
cdr3_aa: CASSLAISTYNEQFF
v_call: TRBV5-6
j_call: TRBJ2-1
clone_size: few
d_call: .
cdr3_length: 15

cdr3_nt: TGTGCCAGCAGTTTCCTACAGGGGAAAGGTTCACCCCTCCACTTT
cdr3_aa: CASSFLQGKGSPLHF
v_call: TRBV28
j_call: TRBJ1-6
clone_size: few
d_call: TRBD1
cdr3_length: 15

cdr3_nt: TGCGCCAGCAGCTTGGACGGAGGCACAGATACGCAGTATTTT
cdr3_aa: CASSLDGGTDTQYF
v_call: TRBV5-1
j_call: TRBJ2-3
clone_size: many
d_call: .
cdr3_length: 14

cdr3_nt: TGTGCCAGCAGCCCCGGAACGGAGGTTGGGATGAACACTGAAGCTTTCTTT
cdr3_aa: CASSPGTEVGMNTEAFF
v_call: TRBV6-5
j_call: TRBJ1-1
clone_size: many
d_call: .
cdr3_length: 17

cdr3_nt: TGTGCCAGCATTTTATTTCCAACAGGGGCCTACGAGCAGTACTTC
cdr3_aa: CASILFPTGAYEQYF
v_call: TRBV2
j_call: TRBJ2-7
clone_size: .
d_call: TRBD1
cdr3_length: 15

cdr3_nt: TGCAGCGCTCGACAGGCCTCATCCTACGAGCAGTACTTC
cdr3_aa: CSARQASSYEQYF
v_call: TRBV20-1
j_call: TRBJ2-7
clone_size: .
d_call: .
cdr3_length: 13

cdr3_nt: TGTGCCAGCAGCTTAAAAAGGGGATGGACTGAAGCTTTCTTT
cdr3_aa: CASSLKRGWTEAFF
v_call: TRBV5-8
j_call: TRBJ1-1
clone_size: .
d_call: .
cdr3_length: 14

cdr3_nt: TGTGCCAGTACCACCTCATGGAATCCGGGACTAGGCACAGGTACGCAGTATTTT
cdr3_aa: CASTTSWNPGLGTGTQYF
v_call: TRBV11-2
j_call: TRBJ2-3
clone_size: once
d_call: TRBD2
cdr3_length: 18

cdr3_nt: TGTGCCAGTAGTATAGATTTCGGGACTAAAGAATACGAGCAGTACTTC
cdr3_aa: CASSIDFGTKEYEQYF
v_call: TRBV19
j_call: TRBJ2-7
clone_size: .
d_call: TRBD2
cdr3_length: 16

cdr3_nt: TGTGCCAGCAGCCCAGGGCGGGACAGGGATGGCAATGAGCAGTTCTTC
cdr3_aa: CASSPGRDRDGNEQFF
v_call: TRBV12-3/TRBV12-4
j_call: TRBJ2-1
clone_size: many
d_call: TRBD1
cdr3_length: 16

cdr3_nt: TGTGCCAGCAGCGCCGGGACCTCCTACGAGCAGTACTTC
cdr3_aa: CASSAGTSYEQYF
v_call: TRBV7-9
j_call: TRBJ2-7
clone_size: many
d_call: .
cdr3_length: 13

cdr3_nt: TGTGCCAGCAAAATTGACCGGCCAAATTCCGCTTTCTTT
cdr3_aa: CASKIDRPNSAFF
v_call: TRBV12-3/TRBV12-4
j_call: TRBJ1-1
clone_size: .
d_call: .
cdr3_length: 13

cdr3_nt: TGCAGTGCTAGAGATTTCTCTGGCGGCCGCTCCTACGAGCAGTACTTC
cdr3_aa: CSARDFSGGRSYEQYF
v_call: TRBV20-1
j_call: TRBJ2-7
clone_size: few
d_call: .
cdr3_length: 16

cdr3_nt: TGTGCCAGCAGCTCCTCACAGGGGATTAAAGGTGAAAAACTGTTTTTT
cdr3_aa: CASSSSQGIKGEKLFF
v_call: TRBV13
j_call: TRBJ1-4
clone_size: .
d_call: TRBD1
cdr3_length: 16

cdr3_nt: TGTGCCAGCAGCCCTCAGTGGAATGAGCAGTTCTTC
cdr3_aa: CASSPQWNEQFF
v_call: TRBV7-8
j_call: TRBJ2-1
clone_size: many
d_call: .
cdr3_length: 12

cdr3_nt: TGTGCCAGCAGCACCAAGGGAGAGACCCAGTACTTC
cdr3_aa: CASSTKGETQYF
v_call: TRBV7-6
j_call: TRBJ2-5
clone_size: .
d_call: .
cdr3_length: 12

cdr3_nt: TGTGCCAGCAGTACCGAGGGGGAGCTTAATTCACCCCTCCACTTT
cdr3_aa: CASSTEGELNSPLHF
v_call: TRBV7-9
j_call: TRBJ1-6
clone_size: few
d_call: .
cdr3_length: 15

cdr3_nt: TGTGCCACCAGCAGAGGAGACAGGGGCGAGCAGTACTTC
cdr3_aa: CATSRGDRGEQYF
v_call: TRBV15
j_call: TRBJ2-7
clone_size: .
d_call: TRBD1
cdr3_length: 13

cdr3_nt: TGCGCCAGCAGCTTGGCCTCCCGTGGGACAGGGGGTTTCACCGGGGAGCTGTTTTTT
cdr3_aa: CASSLASRGTGGFTGELFF
v_call: TRBV5-1
j_call: TRBJ2-2
clone_size: .
d_call: TRBD1
cdr3_length: 19

cdr3_nt: TGCGCCAGCAGCCCGGGCCCCAACGGGGAGCAGTTCTTC
cdr3_aa: CASSPGPNGEQFF
v_call: TRBV5-1
j_call: TRBJ2-1
clone_size: many
d_call: .
cdr3_length: 13

cdr3_nt: TGTGCCACCAGTGACCCTGCCGGGACAGGGCGTTTAGGGACGCAGTATTTT
cdr3_aa: CATSDPAGTGRLGTQYF
v_call: TRBV24-1
j_call: TRBJ2-3
clone_size: many
d_call: TRBD1
cdr3_length: 17

cdr3_nt: TGTGCCAGCAGCCAAATACGCGGGGGCGCGGACTGTGGCTACACCTTC
cdr3_aa: CASSQIRGGADCGYTF
v_call: TRBV11-2
j_call: TRBJ1-2
clone_size: few
d_call: .
cdr3_length: 16

cdr3_nt: TGCAGTGCAAGGTACCAAGAGACCCAGTACTTC
cdr3_aa: CSARYQETQYF
v_call: TRBV20-1
j_call: TRBJ2-5
clone_size: many
d_call: .
cdr3_length: 11

cdr3_nt: TGTGCCAGTACTAGTAGGGGAGCGGGGGGCGGTGAGCAGTACTTC
cdr3_aa: CASTSRGAGGGEQYF
v_call: TRBV6-1
j_call: TRBJ2-7
clone_size: few
d_call: TRBD2
cdr3_length: 15

cdr3_nt: TGTGCCAGCAGCCAACCTACTTGGGAAAAGCCAGGCGAGCAGTACTTC
cdr3_aa: CASSQPTWEKPGEQYF
v_call: TRBV14
j_call: TRBJ2-7
clone_size: .
d_call: .
cdr3_length: 16

cdr3_nt: TGTGCCAGCAGTGAATCAGTTGTGGCAGAGAACACTGAAGCTTTCTTT
cdr3_aa: CASSESVVAENTEAFF
v_call: TRBV2
j_call: TRBJ1-1
clone_size: .
d_call: .
cdr3_length: 16

cdr3_nt: TGTGCCAGTAGTATTTCGGCAAGTATCCGGAATGAAAAACTGTTTTTT
cdr3_aa: CASSISASIRNEKLFF
v_call: TRBV19
j_call: TRBJ1-4
clone_size: few
d_call: .
cdr3_length: 16

cdr3_nt: TGTGCCAGCAGCTTAATTGGTGTGACAGGGACGAACGGCTACACCTTC
cdr3_aa: CASSLIGVTGTNGYTF
v_call: TRBV7-9
j_call: TRBJ1-2
clone_size: few
d_call: TRBD1
cdr3_length: 16

cdr3_nt: TGCGCCAGCAGCTTGGCCATGGGGGGGTACACTGAAGCTTTCTTT
cdr3_aa: CASSLAMGGYTEAFF
v_call: TRBV5-1
j_call: TRBJ1-1
clone_size: many
d_call: .
cdr3_length: 15

cdr3_nt: TGTGCCAGCAGCCCGACCCAGGGGGCGCCCCGGGAAAAACTGTTTTTT
cdr3_aa: CASSPTQGAPREKLFF
v_call: TRBV27
j_call: TRBJ1-4
clone_size: few
d_call: TRBD1
cdr3_length: 16

cdr3_nt: TGCGCCAGCAGCTTCCTAGCGGGCACCTACGAGCAGTACTTC
cdr3_aa: CASSFLAGTYEQYF
v_call: TRBV5-1
j_call: TRBJ2-7
clone_size: .
d_call: TRBD2
cdr3_length: 14

cdr3_nt: TGTGCCAGCAGCGTTGAGACTAGCTTCGCCACAGATACGCAGTATTTT
cdr3_aa: CASSVETSFATDTQYF
v_call: TRBV9
j_call: TRBJ2-3
clone_size: few
d_call: TRBD2
cdr3_length: 16

cdr3_nt: TGCGCCAGCAGCACGGGACTAGCGGGGGCCCAAGAGACCCAGTACTTC
cdr3_aa: CASSTGLAGAQETQYF
v_call: TRBV5-1
j_call: TRBJ2-5
clone_size: .
d_call: TRBD2
cdr3_length: 16

cdr3_nt: TGTGCCAGCAGCCACAACAACGCCCACACTGAAGCTTTCTTT
cdr3_aa: CASSHNNAHTEAFF
v_call: TRBV7-8
j_call: TRBJ1-1
clone_size: many
d_call: .
cdr3_length: 14

cdr3_nt: TGTGCCAGCAGAGCCGGGACGGCTCAAGAGACCCAGTACTTC
cdr3_aa: CASRAGTAQETQYF
v_call: TRBV2
j_call: TRBJ2-5
clone_size: .
d_call: .
cdr3_length: 14

cdr3_nt: TGTGCCAGCAGCTTACTGGGCGGGAGTGGGCGCAATGAGCAGTTCTTC
cdr3_aa: CASSLLGGSGRNEQFF
v_call: TRBV7-9
j_call: TRBJ2-1
clone_size: few
d_call: TRBD2
cdr3_length: 16

cdr3_nt: TGTGCCAGCAGCTTAGGGACTAGCGTCTCCTACAATGAGCAGTTCTTC
cdr3_aa: CASSLGTSVSYNEQFF
v_call: TRBV7-3
j_call: TRBJ2-1
clone_size: many
d_call: TRBD2
cdr3_length: 16

cdr3_nt: TGTGCCAGCAGTGAAGGGACAGGGGAAACAGATACGCAGTATTTT
cdr3_aa: CASSEGTGETDTQYF
v_call: TRBV6-4
j_call: TRBJ2-3
clone_size: .
d_call: TRBD1
cdr3_length: 15

cdr3_nt: TGCAGTGCCCCGGGAGTGGACAACTATGGCTACACCTTC
cdr3_aa: CSAPGVDNYGYTF
v_call: TRBV20-1
j_call: TRBJ1-2
clone_size: .
d_call: .
cdr3_length: 13

cdr3_nt: TGTGCCAGCAGCGCCAGAGGCCAGAGCTCCTACAATGAGCAGTCCTTC
cdr3_aa: CASSARGQSSYNEQSF
v_call: TRBV7-9
j_call: TRBJ2-1
clone_size: few
d_call: .
cdr3_length: 16

cdr3_nt: TGTGCCAGCAGCCGGGACAGCAGATCCTACGAGCAGTACTTC
cdr3_aa: CASSRDSRSYEQYF
v_call: TRBV27
j_call: TRBJ2-7
clone_size: .
d_call: TRBD1
cdr3_length: 14

cdr3_nt: TGCAGTGCTAAGAGTTTTGGGGGGATCAACAATGAGCAGTTCTTC
cdr3_aa: CSAKSFGGINNEQFF
v_call: TRBV20-1
j_call: TRBJ2-1
clone_size: .
d_call: .
cdr3_length: 15

cdr3_nt: TGTGCCAGCAGCTTATCGCGTCTGTCGGCTCAGCCCCAGCATTTT
cdr3_aa: CASSLSRLSAQPQHF
v_call: TRBV7-8
j_call: TRBJ1-5
clone_size: many
d_call: .
cdr3_length: 15

cdr3_nt: TGTGCCAGTCACTATCGGCTACGGGAAGACTCTGGAAACACCATATATTTT
cdr3_aa: CASHYRLREDSGNTIYF
v_call: TRBV6-1
j_call: TRBJ1-3
clone_size: once
d_call: .
cdr3_length: 17

cdr3_nt: TGCAGTGCTAGAGAATTACTAGCGGGGTTCTACGAGCAGTACTTC
cdr3_aa: CSARELLAGFYEQYF
v_call: TRBV20-1
j_call: TRBJ2-7
clone_size: .
d_call: TRBD2
cdr3_length: 15

cdr3_nt: TGTGCCAGCAGCCCACGGACAGTCCACGAGCAGTACTTC
cdr3_aa: CASSPRTVHEQYF
v_call: TRBV3-1
j_call: TRBJ2-7
clone_size: many
d_call: .
cdr3_length: 13

cdr3_nt: TGTGCCAGCAGTGAAATAGAGACCCAGTACTTC
cdr3_aa: CASSEIETQYF
v_call: TRBV6-1
j_call: TRBJ2-5
clone_size: few
d_call: .
cdr3_length: 11